A single sample gave rise to the 3 T cell receptor beta chains below, sequenced in a study of T cell responses to AZD1222 COVID-19 vaccine. TCRdb's table, derived via immunoSEQ multiplex PCR, lists solely in-frame clones and lacks some. Here the sample spans 95,000 to 150,000 clones, about nine tenths being singletons. This specimen was peripheral blood, taken on day 0 of AZD1222 vaccination. These receptors were collected from an adult in good health.

The chain employs TRBV7-2 and TRBJ1-1; possibly TRBD1 for D (6 bases). The CDR3 covers 14 residues. The V end lost 7 bases, the J end lost 5 bases, and 17 bases lay between the germline ends. Per germline, CDR1 SGHTA and CDR2 FQGNSA. The CDR3: CASKSFGGLTEAFF. The CDR3 coding sequence is TGTGCCAGCAAGAGTTTCGGGGGCTTAACTGAAGCTTTCTTT.

This sequence joins TRBV5-1 and TRBJ1-2, with 7 bases identical to TRBD1. Per the germline V gene, CDR1 is SGHRS and CDR2 is YFSETQ. V trimming: 4 bases; J trimming: 4 bases; junction bases outside the gene matches: 10. There are 15 residues in the CDR3. For the CDR3, the DNA is TGCGCCAGCAGCAGCTGGACAGGAGACAGCTATGGCTACACCTTC. It is translated as CASSSWTGDSYGYTF.

V usage is TRBV19 and J usage is TRBJ1-1; 7 bases align to TRBD1. The J segment lost 0 bases and the V segment lost 5 bases, leaving 3 bases of the junction unmatched. The germline gives CDR1 LNHDA, CDR2 SQIVND (reference sequence). The CDR3 extends over 14 amino acids. CDR3 coding DNA: TGTGCCAGTAGTTTGACAGGGTTGAACACTGAAGCTTTCTTT. It codes for CASSLTGLNTEAFF.